This TCR beta chain was profiled in a study of OX40 agonist ivuxolimab in advanced cancers. The study, taken as a whole, reports: Clonal expansion in partial responders at 0.1-3.0 mg/kg ranked among the lowest. More expanded clones were found, on average, in CD8+ than in CD4+ T cells.

The table came from immunoSEQ multiplex PCR; TCRdb's copy has only in-frame clones and leaves some out. The table lists about 67,000 clones, 85% of them singletons. Patients were excluded for autoimmune disease history or systemic immunosuppression. A note on this clone: Antigen unknown.

The germline V gene encodes CDR1 LNHDA and CDR2 SQIVND (reference sequence). This CDR3 spans 13 amino acids. Between the trimmed V and J ends, which lost 6 bases and 2 bases, there was a span of 10 bases. The source is an adult with an advanced solid tumor such as melanoma, head and neck, liver or kidney cancer. Sequencing was performed on CD4+ or CD8+ T cells sorted from blood, taken in a trial of the OX40 agonist ivuxolimab. V gene TRBV19 combines with J gene TRBJ1-1, with D perhaps TRBD1 (5 bases). The CDR3 loop is CASRVQGNTEAFF. Here the CDR3 DNA reads TGTGCCAGTAGAGTTCAGGGTAACACTGAAGCTTTCTTT.